This entry lists 29 T cell receptor beta chains sequenced from one sample in a study of blood T cell repertoires in COVID-19. Repertoires were generated with immunoSEQ multiplex PCR, while TCRdb's copy carries only in-frame clones and drops some. The table includes a few hundred thousand clones, about 86% detected once. The sample comprised PBMCs or T cells enriched from blood (not recorded which). The receptors come from a woman between 35 and 50 years old with acute COVID-19.

CDR3 DNA: TGTGCCAGCAGTTTCGCCGGGACAGGGGCCAATGGCTACACCTTC. Protein: CASSFAGTGANGYTF. This chain joins TRBV7-9 and TRBJ1-2; 10 nucleotides match TRBD1. The germline V gene has CDR1 SEHNR and CDR2 FQNEAQ (reference sequence). The CDR3 has 15 amino acids. The ends lost 6 bases at V and 6 bases at J; junction bases unmatched: 10.

This CDR3 reads CASSLLGATRRGDYTF. The DNA of the CDR3 is TGTGCCAGCAGCCTTCTGGGAGCAACGCGACGGGGAGACTACACCTTC. The chain uses TRBV27 and TRBJ1-2; D is unclear. Trimming took 6 bases from V and 10 from J, leaving 27 bases between them. Per the germline V gene, CDR1 is MNHEY and CDR2 is SMNVEV (reference sequence). This CDR3 has 16 amino acids.

V usage is TRBV2 and J usage is TRBJ1-1, with a weak D call TRBD1 (5 bases). CDR1 SNHLY and CDR2 FYNNEI come from the germline V gene. There are 11 residues in the CDR3. V was trimmed by 5 bases and J by 7 bases, leaving 8 bases between them. CDR3 DNA: TGTGCCAGCAGTCCGGGGGTTGAAGCTTTCTTT. It yields the protein CASSPGVEAFF.

This clone appeared a single time. The rearrangement links TRBV2 to TRBJ1-5; 9 bases are shared with TRBD1. V was clipped by 5 bases and J by 4 bases; unmatched bases: 6. The CDR3 consists of 15 residues. Germline lookup yields CDR1 SNHLY and CDR2 FYNNEI. The CDR3 DNA reads as TGTGCCAGCAGTCGACAGGGGGGACCAAATCAGCCCCAGCATTTT. It specifies CASSRQGGPNQPQHF.

The chain recombines TRBV2 with TRBJ1-5; TRBD1 might be the D (6 bases). V was shortened by 5 bases and J by 3 bases, with 11 bases between the two germline ends. The germline V gene has CDR1 SNHLY and CDR2 FYNNEI. CDR3 size: 14 residues. The CDR3 spells CASSWTATNQPQHF. The CDR3, as DNA: TGTGCCAGCAGTTGGACAGCTACCAATCAGCCCCAGCATTTT. The complete variable domain, with remaining parts taken from reference TRBV2 and TRBJ1-5, reads EPEVTQTPSHQVTQMGQEVILRCVPISNHLYFYWYRQILGQKVEFLVSFYNNEISEKSEIFDDQFSVERPDGSNFTLKIRSTKLEDSAMYFCASSWTATNQPQHFGDGTRLSIL.

The chain links TRBV12-3 or TRBV12-4 to TRBJ2-3; no reliable D call. CDR3 length: 13 amino acids. V lost 8 bases, J lost 3 bases, and 12 bases lay in between. The CDR3 coding sequence is TGTGCCAGCTTACTCGTCGGGACAGATACGCAGTATTTT. Encoded protein: CASLLVGTDTQYF.

The chain is built from TRBV15 and TRBJ2-4; D is uncertain. V was cut by 1 base and J by 12 bases, with 10 bases left in between. The CDR3 extends over 12 amino acids. Germline lookup yields CDR1 LNHNV and CDR2 YYDKDF (reference sequence). CDR3 protein: CATSRATQAQYF. The CDR3 nucleotides are TGTGCCACCAGCAGAGCCACCCAGGCTCAGTACTTC. Full variable domain (outside the CDR3, taken from reference TRBV15 and TRBJ2-4): DAMVIQNPRYQVTQFGKPVTLSCSQTLNHNVMYWYQQKSSQAPKLLFHYYDKDFNNEADTPDNFQSRRPNTSFCFLDIRSPGLGDTAMYLCATSRATQAQYFGAGTRLSVL.

The chain couples TRBV5-4 to TRBJ2-7; TRBD2 aligns across 14 bases. The CDR3 runs to 18 residues. V shed 4 bases and J 3 bases; nucleotides not matched to a gene: 12. Germline V lookup: CDR1 SGHNT, CDR2 YYREEE (reference sequence). DNA for the CDR3: TGTGCCAGCAGCAGGGGACTAGCGGGAGAAACGGTGGTCTACGAGCAGTACTTC. Translation: CASSRGLAGETVVYEQYF.

J is TRBJ1-1 and V is TRBV9; tentative D call: TRBD1 (6 bases). V was trimmed by 3 bases and J by 5 bases, leaving 17 bases between them. The length of the CDR3 is 15 residues. Germline values: CDR1 SGDLS, CDR2 YYNGEE. The CDR3 spells CASSGEGGPATEAFF. CDR3 bases: TGTGCCAGCAGCGGCGAGGGGGGGCCGGCGACTGAAGCTTTCTTT. Together with reference TRBV9 and TRBJ1-1, the CDR3 gives the full variable domain: DSGVTQTPKHLITATGQRVTLRCSPRSGDLSVYWYQQSLDQGLQFLIQYYNGEERAKGNILERFSAQQFPDLHSELNLSSLELGDSALYFCASSGEGGPATEAFFGQGTRLTVV.

To note about this clone: This specimen includes other DNA sequences encoding the same CDR3. The CDR3 DNA reads TGTGCCAGCAGTTTGTACAGGGACACTGAAGCTTTCTTT. Residues: CASSLYRDTEAFF. The chain carries TRBV28 and TRBJ1-1; maybe TRBD1 (6 bases). Trimming removed 3 bases from V and 3 bases from J, with 8 bases in between. Germline V CDR1 and CDR2: MDHEN, SYDVKM. CDR3 length: 13 amino acids. The variable domain in full, completed from reference TRBV28 and TRBJ1-1, reads DVKVTQSSRYLVKRTGEKVFLECVQDMDHENMFWYRQDPGLGLRLIYFSYDVKMKEKGDIPEGYSVSREKKERFSLILESASTNQTSMYLCASSLYRDTEAFFGQGTRLTVV.

The chain carries TRBV5-1 and TRBJ2-7, with 8 bases aligning to TRBD2. The CDR3 extends over 16 amino acids. V lost 5 bases and J lost 2; bases outside the gene matches: 12. CDR1 and CDR2 from the germline V gene are SGHRS and YFSETQ. The CDR3 region is CASSRSGSASAYEQYF. CDR3 coding DNA: TGCGCCAGCAGTCGGAGCGGGAGCGCTTCCGCCTACGAGCAGTACTTC.

This clone is a singleton in its sample. The CDR3 sequence: CASSTPGQATNEKLFF. The CDR3 DNA is TGTGCCAGCTCAACCCCGGGACAAGCAACTAATGAAAAACTGTTTTTT. The rearrangement uses TRBV18 and TRBJ1-4, with D perhaps matching TRBD1 (6 bases). Trimming shortened V by 5 bases and J by 0 bases, and 13 bases separated the two germline ends. CDR3 size: 16 residues. Per germline, CDR1 KGHSH and CDR2 LQKENI. Looking up the rest from reference TRBV18 and TRBJ1-4 gives the full variable domain: NAGVMQNPRHLVRRRGQEARLRCSPMKGHSHVYWYRQLPEEGLKFMVYLQKENIIDESGMPKERFSAEFPKEGPSILRIQQVVRGDSAAYFCASSTPGQATNEKLFFGSGTQLSVL.

This chain connects TRBV10-3 to TRBJ2-1, with D possibly TRBD2 on 6 matching bases. The ends were cut back, 6 bases at V and 5 bases at J, with 17 bases in the middle. The germline CDR1 and CDR2 sequences are ENHRY and SYGVKD. The CDR3 extends over 15 amino acids. The CDR3 nucleotides read TGTGCCATCAGGGGGGTGAGTAGCGGAAACAATGAGCAGTTCTTC. This encodes CAIRGVSSGNNEQFF.

The rearrangement uses TRBV28 and TRBJ1-1, with D tentatively TRBD1 (6 bases). The V end lost 7 bases, the J end lost 2 bases, and 20 bases lay between the germline ends. The CDR3 is 16 amino acids. Germline lookup yields CDR1 MDHEN and CDR2 SYDVKM. The CDR3 coding sequence is TGTGCCAGCACCAGTCTCAGGACAGCTTTTAACACTGAAGCTTTCTTT. This gives the protein CASTSLRTAFNTEAFF.

The chain has TRBV7-9 and TRBJ2-7, with 11 bases fitting TRBD2. Germline CDR1 SEHNR, CDR2 FQNEAQ (reference sequence). The CDR3 covers 16 residues. V shed 5 bases and J 0 bases; nucleotides not matched to a gene: 6. As DNA, the CDR3 is TGTGCCAGCAGCCCCTTAGCGGGAGGGCTCTCCTACGAGCAGTACTTC. Residues: CASSPLAGGLSYEQYF.

The chain employs TRBV19 and TRBJ2-1; D is unresolved. V lost 4 bases to trimming and J lost 1 base, with 11 bases between them. The CDR3 consists of 15 residues. The germline V gene encodes CDR1 LNHDA and CDR2 SQIVND (reference sequence). This CDR3 reads CASSTEATSYNEQFF. The CDR3 coding sequence is TGTGCCAGTAGTACCGAAGCAACTTCCTACAATGAGCAGTTCTTC. The complete variable domain, with remaining parts taken from reference TRBV19 and TRBJ2-1, reads DGGITQSPKYLFRKEGQNVTLSCEQNLNHDAMYWYRQDPGQGLRLIYYSQIVNDFQKGDIAEGYSVSREKKESFPLTVTSAQKNPTAFYLCASSTEATSYNEQFFGPGTRLTVL.

This chain joins TRBV18 and TRBJ2-1; 8 bases line up with TRBD2. The CDR3 totals 17 residues. The germline gives CDR1 KGHSH, CDR2 LQKENI. Germline trimming cut 3 bases from V and 3 bases from J; bases unmatched to any gene: 10. CDR3 region: CASSPLDAGGLYNEQFF. In nucleotides, the CDR3 is TGTGCCAGCTCACCTCTGGACGCGGGAGGCCTCTACAATGAGCAGTTCTTC.

V usage is TRBV10-1 and J usage is TRBJ2-1, with 8 bases identical to TRBD1. The germline V gene encodes CDR1 WNHNN and CDR2 SYGVQD (reference sequence). V trimming: 6 bases; J trimming: 10 bases; junction bases outside the gene matches: 5. This CDR3 has 12 amino acids. The CDR3 loop is CASSAGGWEQFF. Here the CDR3 DNA reads TGCGCCAGCAGCGCAGGGGGCTGGGAGCAGTTCTTC.

Regarding this clone: The sample contains more than one DNA sequence encoding this CDR3. The CDR3 loop is CSVRDYEQYF. The DNA for the CDR3 is TGCAGCGTCAGGGATTACGAGCAGTACTTC. The rearrangement links TRBV29-1 to TRBJ2-7, with D possibly TRBD1 on 5 matching bases. CDR1 is SQVTM, CDR2 ANQGSEA, per germline. V was trimmed by 6 bases and J by 4 bases, leaving 7 bases between them. This CDR3 comprises 10 residues.

The rearrangement uses TRBV5-1 and TRBJ2-4, with 11 bases identical to TRBD1. Germline CDR1 and CDR2: SGHRS and YFSETQ. After removal of 4 bases from V and 0 bases from J, the junction contained 24 bases not matched to a gene. This CDR3 has 23 amino acids. As DNA, the CDR3 is TGCGCCAGCAGCCCCACTAGGACAGGGGGCTGGGCTAGCGGCCCGGGAGCCAAAAACATTCAGTACTTC. Residues: CASSPTRTGGWASGPGAKNIQYF.

V usage is TRBV6-5 and J usage is TRBJ2-1; no clear D gene. Trimming cost V 5 bases and J 9 bases, with 14 bases left between them. Germline lookup yields CDR1 MNHEY and CDR2 SVGAGI. The CDR3 sequence is 13 residues long. The CDR3 sequence is CASSLTIIGEQFF. The CDR3 DNA sequence: TGTGCCAGCAGTCTCACTATAATAGGTGAGCAGTTCTTC.

DNA for the CDR3: TGTGCCAGCATAGGGGGTGGGGTAAGCAATCAGCCCCAGCATTTT. This gives the protein CASIGGGVSNQPQHF. The chain carries TRBV28 and TRBJ1-5, with D tentatively TRBD1 (6 bases). Deletions cut 7 bases from V and 1 base from J, with 14 bases between. In germline, CDR1 is MDHEN, CDR2 SYDVKM. This CDR3 region has 15 residues.

The chain uses TRBV7-9 and TRBJ2-1; maybe TRBD1 (6 bases). Germline V CDR1 and CDR2: SEHNR, FQNEAQ (reference sequence). V was trimmed by 2 bases and J by 4 bases, leaving 21 bases between them. This CDR3 contains 18 residues. CDR3: CASSLRPGQGGLYNEQFF. CDR3 DNA: TGTGCCAGCAGCTTACGGCCGGGCCAAGGGGGTCTGTACAATGAGCAGTTCTTC.

CDR3 nucleotide sequence: TGTGCCAGCTCTGGTCAGGGGGAGAACACTGAAGCTTTCTTT. Translated, it gives CASSGQGENTEAFF. V gene TRBV18 combines with J gene TRBJ1-1; 7 bases fit TRBD1. The CDR3 covers 14 residues. V was clipped by 6 bases and J by 1 base; unmatched bases: 5. Germline CDR1 is KGHSH and CDR2 is LQKENI.

The chain couples TRBV28 to TRBJ1-4; TRBD1 agrees at 8 bases. There are 17 residues in the CDR3. Trimming took 4 bases from V and 4 from J; bases not matched to a gene: 11. Per germline, CDR1 MDHEN and CDR2 SYDVKM. The DNA for the CDR3 is TGTGCCAGCAGTTCTCAGGGGGCCGATAGTTATAATGAAAAACTGTTTTTT. Translating it yields CASSSQGADSYNEKLFF.

This chain uses TRBV27 with TRBJ2-2, with D possibly TRBD2 on 6 matching bases. The CDR3 totals 13 residues. Trimming removed 10 bases at V and 4 bases at J, with 13 bases between. CDR1 and CDR2 from the germline V gene are MNHEY and SMNVEV (reference sequence). CDR3 loop: CATGGPPTGELFF. CDR3 coding DNA: TGTGCCACCGGAGGGCCCCCCACCGGGGAGCTGTTTTTT.

This sequence joins TRBV5-6 and TRBJ1-2; 9 nucleotides agree with TRBD1. The CDR3 covers 14 residues. V shed 2 bases, J shed 6 bases, and the junction held 5 bases outside the gene matches. Germline-derived CDR1 and CDR2 are SGHDT and YYEEEE. The CDR3 DNA reads TGTGCCAGCAGCTTAGCACAGGGGGCGGATGGCTACACCTTC. This translates into CASSLAQGADGYTF.

The chain recombines TRBV25-1 with TRBJ2-1, with 7 bases fitting TRBD2. Per germline, CDR1 MGHDK and CDR2 SYGVNS. This CDR3 comprises 14 residues. The junction had 9 bases not matched to a gene; V was cut back by 4 bases and J by 9 bases. In DNA form, the CDR3 reads TGTGCCAGCAGTGCGACGGGGGGAGGCGGTGAGCAGTTCTTC. The encoded protein is CASSATGGGGEQFF.

This clone was observed a handful of times. The chain joins TRBV9 to TRBJ2-2; D may be TRBD1 (6 bases). This CDR3 has 13 residues. Germline V CDR1 and CDR2: SGDLS, YYNGEE. V was clipped by 1 base and J by 6 bases, with 7 bases between them. CDR3 protein: CASSVTGPGELFF. The CDR3 DNA reads as TGTGCCAGCAGCGTAACAGGGCCCGGGGAGCTGTTTTTT.